The 17 T cell receptor beta chains below were found in one sample sequenced in a study of shared clonotypes between healthy human individuals. Clones were sequenced by immunoSEQ multiplex PCR, and TCRdb holds only the in-frame ones, with some missing. The data contain fewer than 600,000 clones, 70% to 80% of them seen just once; the ten biggest clones take up around 13%. Sequenced: PBMCs. These receptors were taken from a woman aged 40-49 years in good health. Some clones in this sample may be carry-over from other donors' samples.

The sample holds a few counts of this clone. The chain joins TRBV11-3 to TRBJ2-3; D perhaps matches TRBD2 (7 bases). V was shortened by 1 base and J by 6 bases, with 20 bases between the two germline ends. From germline, CDR1 is SGHNT and CDR2 YENEEA. There are 17 residues in the CDR3. CDR3 nucleotides: TGTGCCAGCAGCTTAGGGGCCACGGGGGGCATAGCGGATACGCAGTATTTT. It encodes CASSLGATGGIADTQYF.

This clone appeared a single time. The chain links TRBV1 to TRBJ2-7; the table gives TRBD2 as D, unverified against the DNA. TRBV1 constitutes a pseudogene. The CDR3 covers 10 residues. CDR3 bases: TGCACCAGCAGCCCCTGGAGCCTGGACTTC. Translation gives CTSSPWSLDF.

The chain recombines TRBV2 with TRBJ1-4, with a weak D call TRBD1 (5 bases). The germline V gene has CDR1 SNHLY and CDR2 FYNNEI. This CDR3 spans 13 amino acids. Trimming took 6 bases from V and 5 from J, leaving 10 bases between them. In DNA form, the CDR3 reads TGTGCCAGCAGGACAGAGCGAAATGAAAAACTGTTTTTT. The encoded protein is CASRTERNEKLFF.

V usage is TRBV7-2 and J usage is TRBJ2-1, with a possible D match to TRBD2 (6 bases). CDR1 and CDR2 from the germline V gene are SGHTA and FQGNSA. The CDR3 covers 14 residues. V lost 3 bases and J lost 4, with 10 bases in between. The CDR3 DNA follows: TGTGCCAGCAGCTTCGGAGGGCCTTACAATGAGCAGTTCTTC. Translation gives CASSFGGPYNEQFF.

The gene calls are TRBV2 and TRBJ1-1, with D possibly TRBD1 on 6 matching bases. Germline lookup yields CDR1 SNHLY and CDR2 FYNNEI. V lost 4 bases to trimming and J lost 4 bases, with 10 bases between them. The CDR3 length is 13 residues. CDR3: CASSGGGGTEAFF. CDR3 sequence (DNA): TGTGCCAGCAGTGGGGGAGGGGGCACTGAAGCTTTCTTT.

V and J are TRBV9 and TRBJ1-5; 12 bases map to TRBD1. The CDR3 spans 16 residues. Germline loops: CDR1 SGDLS, CDR2 YYNGEE. Unmatched junction bases numbered 3, after V lost 3 bases and J lost 2 bases. The CDR3 bases are TGTGCCAGCAGCGAGGGACAGGGGGCTGGCAATCAGCCCCAGCATTTT. Its protein product is CASSEGQGAGNQPQHF.

V gene TRBV11-2 combines with J gene TRBJ2-1, with D possibly being TRBD2 (6 bases). Germline V CDR1 and CDR2: SGHAT, FQNNGV. There are 15 residues in the CDR3. The ends were cut back, 5 bases at V and 5 bases at J, with 16 bases in the middle. The CDR3 loop is CASSPIASVDNEQFF. As DNA, the CDR3 is TGTGCCAGCAGCCCTATTGCTAGCGTTGACAATGAGCAGTTCTTC.

This clone occurred a few times. This sequence joins TRBV2 and TRBJ1-2; no definite D call. Germline CDR1 is SNHLY and CDR2 is FYNNEI. CDR3 length: 12 residues. Trimming took 3 bases from V and 6 from J, leaving 8 bases between them. CDR3 loop: CASSEGWDGYTF. Here the CDR3 DNA reads TGTGCCAGCAGTGAGGGCTGGGATGGCTACACCTTC.

This clone was picked up a small number of times. This chain uses TRBV5-1 with TRBJ2-3; D not certain. V was pared by 6 bases and J by 0 bases, with 11 bases between. The V gene's germline CDR1 is SGHRS and CDR2 YFSETQ. The CDR3 is made up of 14 amino acids. As DNA, the CDR3 is TGCGCCAGCACCTTTGACACAAGCACAGATACGCAGTATTTT. Residues: CASTFDTSTDTQYF. The whole variable domain, remainder taken from reference TRBV5-1 and TRBJ2-3, is KAGVTQTPRYLIKTRGQQVTLSCSPISGHRSVSWYQQTPGQGLQFLFEYFSETQRNKGNFPGRFSGRQFSNSRSEMNVSTLELGDSALYLCASTFDTSTDTQYFGPGTRLTVL.

The chain couples TRBV5-1 to TRBJ2-3; 11 bases are a match to TRBD2. Germline trimming cut 5 bases from V and 0 bases from J; bases unmatched to any gene: 20. This CDR3 comprises 21 residues. Germline-derived CDR1 and CDR2 are SGHRS and YFSETQ. The CDR3 loop reads CASSRLGLFGTSGGSTDTQYF. In DNA, the CDR3 is TGCGCCAGCAGTCGCTTGGGGCTTTTCGGGACTAGCGGAGGAAGCACAGATACGCAGTATTTT.

This clone has a count of ten or more. The same CDR3 also results from other DNA sequences found in this sample. The J gene is TRBJ1-2, the V gene TRBV5-1; TRBD1 matches at 8 bases. Germline V CDR1 and CDR2: SGHRS, YFSETQ. This CDR3 spans 15 amino acids. J gave up 8 bases and V 0 bases, and 9 bases lay outside the gene matches. CDR3 in DNA: TGCGCCAGCAGCTTGGAGGCAGGGGGCTCGGGCGGCTACACCTTC. Residues: CASSLEAGGSGGYTF.

The chain couples TRBV7-8 to TRBJ2-5; 9 bases fit TRBD1. CDR1 is SGHVS and CDR2 is FQNEAQ in the germline V gene. J lost 5 bases, V lost 2 bases, and 6 bases had no gene match. CDR3 length: 15 amino acids. CDR3 loop: CASSLNRGLGETQYF. The CDR3 coding sequence is TGTGCCAGCAGCTTAAACAGGGGGCTGGGGGAGACCCAGTACTTC.

The rearrangement links TRBV29-1 to TRBJ2-5; 9 bases agree with TRBD1. This CDR3 has 14 residues. Germline values: CDR1 SQVTM, CDR2 ANQGSEA. V trimming: 4 bases; J trimming: 4 bases; junction bases outside the gene matches: 7. CDR3 sequence reads: CSVAKTGGVETQYF. DNA of the CDR3: TGCAGCGTTGCCAAAACAGGGGGCGTAGAGACCCAGTACTTC.

The CDR3 nucleotides read TGTGCCAGCAGTTTTGGAGGGGGCCTTTTTCAGCCCCAGCATTTT. This translates into CASSFGGGLFQPQHF. This chain uses TRBV28 with TRBJ1-5; 7 bases align to TRBD1. Germline CDR1 reads MDHEN; CDR2 reads SYDVKM. Losses at the gene ends were 3 bases for V and 6 bases for J; bases not matched to a gene: 8. There are 15 residues in the CDR3.

About this clone itself: Other DNA sequences within the sample encode an identical CDR3. The chain uses TRBV20-1 and TRBJ2-5; no clear D gene. Germline V CDR1 and CDR2: DFQATT, SNEGSKA (reference sequence). The V and J ends lost 3 bases and 1 base respectively, with 3 bases between them. This CDR3 spans 11 amino acids. CDR3 region: CSASPQETQYF. The DNA of the CDR3 is TGCAGTGCTAGTCCCCAAGAGACCCAGTACTTC.

CDR3 DNA sequence: TGTGCCAGCAGTTTGGTTAGACTCTACGAGCAGTACTTC. Its protein product is CASSLVRLYEQYF. The chain combines TRBV28 with TRBJ2-7; D unclear. Between the trimmed V and J ends, which lost 3 bases and 3 bases, there was a span of 9 bases. Per germline, CDR1 MDHEN and CDR2 SYDVKM. The CDR3 sequence is 13 residues long.

V gene TRBV6-5 combines with J gene TRBJ2-3, with 8 bases that match TRBD1. Germline V gene sequence: CDR1 MNHEY, CDR2 SVGAGI. V trimming: 6 bases; J trimming: 4 bases; junction bases outside the gene matches: 6. CDR3 length: 14 residues. CDR3 sequence (DNA): TGTGCCAGCAGAGGACAGGGTGAAGCAGATACGCAGTATTTT. Translation gives CASRGQGEADTQYF.